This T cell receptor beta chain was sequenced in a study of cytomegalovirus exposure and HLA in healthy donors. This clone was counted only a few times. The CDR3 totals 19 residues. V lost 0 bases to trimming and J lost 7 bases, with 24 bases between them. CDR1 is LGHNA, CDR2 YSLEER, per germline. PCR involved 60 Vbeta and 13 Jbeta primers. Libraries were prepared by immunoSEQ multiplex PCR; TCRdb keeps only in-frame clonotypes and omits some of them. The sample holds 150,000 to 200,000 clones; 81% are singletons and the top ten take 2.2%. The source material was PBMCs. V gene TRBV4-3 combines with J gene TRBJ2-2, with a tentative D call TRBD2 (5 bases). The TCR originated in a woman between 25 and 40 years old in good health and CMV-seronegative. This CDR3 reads CASSQDPYPAGGGGGELFF. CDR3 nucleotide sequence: TGCGCCAGCAGCCAAGACCCCTACCCGGCAGGAGGAGGAGGCGGGGAGCTGTTTTTT.